These T cell receptor beta chains were read from a single sample in a study of blood T cell repertoires in COVID-19. Some clones are missing from TCRdb's copy, which holds only in-frame ones; the method was immunoSEQ multiplex PCR. The sample contains hundreds of thousands of clones, 70% to 90% of which appear only once. Source material: PBMCs or T cells enriched from blood (not recorded which). These receptors were collected from a woman aged 40-49 years with acute COVID-19. The CDR3 runs from the conserved cysteine through the conserved F or W. Fields, in order: J gene, D gene, clone size, CDR3 length, V gene, CDR3 DNA, CDR3 protein. A D gene is named only where the DNA matches it firmly. Clone size appears in some rows only: once, few, many, or a class for an expanded clone.

j_call: TRBJ1-2
d_call: .
clone_size: .
cdr3_length: 14
v_call: TRBV12-5
cdr3_nt: TGTGCTAGTGGTTTGGAGGGACTTACCGGGGGCTACACCTTC
cdr3_aa: CASGLEGLTGGYTF

j_call: TRBJ2-3
d_call: TRBD2
clone_size: .
cdr3_length: 18
v_call: TRBV5-1
cdr3_nt: TGCGCCAGCAGCCCCCTCGGGACTAGCGGCGTTAGCACAGATACGCAGTATTTT
cdr3_aa: CASSPLGTSGVSTDTQYF

j_call: TRBJ1-4
d_call: .
clone_size: .
cdr3_length: 12
v_call: TRBV12-3/TRBV12-4
cdr3_nt: TGTGCCAGCAGTTTCCTAATAGAAAAACTGTTTTTT
cdr3_aa: CASSFLIEKLFF

j_call: TRBJ2-1
d_call: .
clone_size: .
cdr3_length: 14
v_call: TRBV7-9
cdr3_nt: TGTGCCAGCAGCTTTGGCCTGGGGAGCAATGAGCAGTTCTTC
cdr3_aa: CASSFGLGSNEQFF

j_call: TRBJ1-5
d_call: .
clone_size: .
cdr3_length: 16
v_call: TRBV27
cdr3_nt: TGTGCCAGCAGTCCCGGACAGCTGTATAGCAATCAGCCCCAGCATTTT
cdr3_aa: CASSPGQLYSNQPQHF

j_call: TRBJ1-4
d_call: .
clone_size: .
cdr3_length: 14
v_call: TRBV19
cdr3_nt: TGTGCCAGTAGTGTAAACAGGGTCAAAGAAAAACTGTTTTTT
cdr3_aa: CASSVNRVKEKLFF

j_call: TRBJ1-2
d_call: .
clone_size: .
cdr3_length: 14
v_call: TRBV3-1/TRBV3-2
cdr3_nt: TGTGCCAGCAGCCAAGAGATTGGCAACTATGGCTACACCTTC
cdr3_aa: CASSQEIGNYGYTF

j_call: TRBJ1-1
d_call: .
clone_size: .
cdr3_length: 14
v_call: TRBV7-9
cdr3_nt: TGTGCCAGCAGCACACAGGGTTTTAACACTGAAGCTTTCTTT
cdr3_aa: CASSTQGFNTEAFF

j_call: TRBJ2-1
d_call: TRBD2
clone_size: .
cdr3_length: 15
v_call: TRBV9
cdr3_nt: TGTGCCAGCAGCGTAAGTGGGGGGGTGTACAATGAGCAGTTCTTC
cdr3_aa: CASSVSGGVYNEQFF

j_call: TRBJ1-3
d_call: .
clone_size: .
cdr3_length: 14
v_call: TRBV18
cdr3_nt: TGTGCCAGCTCACCTGAGACTTCTGGAAACACCATATATTTT
cdr3_aa: CASSPETSGNTIYF

j_call: TRBJ2-5
d_call: TRBD2
clone_size: .
cdr3_length: 16
v_call: TRBV19
cdr3_nt: TGTGCCAGTAGTACCCTCCTAGCGGGGGGCAAAGAGACCCAGTACTTC
cdr3_aa: CASSTLLAGGKETQYF

j_call: TRBJ2-7
d_call: TRBD2
clone_size: once
cdr3_length: 17
v_call: TRBV4-2
cdr3_nt: TGTGCCAGCAGCCAAGATGCTTATAGCGGGGGCGGGTACGAGCAGTACTTC
cdr3_aa: CASSQDAYSGGGYEQYF

j_call: TRBJ1-1
d_call: TRBD1
clone_size: .
cdr3_length: 15
v_call: TRBV6-2/TRBV6-3
cdr3_nt: TGTGCCAGCAGTTACGGGGGACAGTCGAACACTGAAGCTTTCTTT
cdr3_aa: CASSYGGQSNTEAFF

j_call: TRBJ2-6
d_call: TRBD1
clone_size: once
cdr3_length: 19
v_call: TRBV5-1
cdr3_nt: TGCGCCAGCACCCTCGCAGTTACAGGGGGCCTTCTTGGGGCCAACGTCCTGACTTTC
cdr3_aa: CASTLAVTGGLLGANVLTF

j_call: TRBJ1-1
d_call: .
clone_size: .
cdr3_length: 13
v_call: TRBV6-6
cdr3_nt: TGTGCCAGCAGTTACACTTTGAACACTGAAGCTTTCTTT
cdr3_aa: CASSYTLNTEAFF

j_call: TRBJ2-6
d_call: TRBD2
clone_size: .
cdr3_length: 19
v_call: TRBV11-2
cdr3_nt: TGTGCCAGCAGCTCGGGACTAGCGCCTAAGTACTCTGGGGCCAACGTCCTGACTTTC
cdr3_aa: CASSSGLAPKYSGANVLTF